This T cell receptor beta chain appears in the sequencing data of a study of blood T cells in healthy people across ages. Turning to the study itself: Capturing about one barcoded beta molecule per two T cells was achieved by template switching.

CDR1 and CDR2 from the germline V gene are SEHNR and FQNEAQ (reference sequence). The CDR3 length is 12 residues. Trimming removed 5 bases at V and 5 bases at J, with 7 bases between. With a J-beta primer mix and a sample-barcoded 5' primer, a second PCR ran about 7 to 12 cycles. TCRdb redid the calling of the 5' RACE reads with MiXCR, one entry per CDR3 protein. Among hundreds of thousands of distinct CDR3 sequences, around 45% were seen once, and the ten largest hold 25% to 35%. In each sample, at least 6.5 million PBMCs were isolated. The sequencing sample was made of blood. This sequence originates from an older woman in good health. The chain recombines TRBV7-9 with TRBJ1-5; no reliable D call. CDR3 residues: CASSRTDQPQHF. The CDR3 DNA follows: TGTGCCAGCAGCCGAACAGATCAGCCCCAGCATTTT.